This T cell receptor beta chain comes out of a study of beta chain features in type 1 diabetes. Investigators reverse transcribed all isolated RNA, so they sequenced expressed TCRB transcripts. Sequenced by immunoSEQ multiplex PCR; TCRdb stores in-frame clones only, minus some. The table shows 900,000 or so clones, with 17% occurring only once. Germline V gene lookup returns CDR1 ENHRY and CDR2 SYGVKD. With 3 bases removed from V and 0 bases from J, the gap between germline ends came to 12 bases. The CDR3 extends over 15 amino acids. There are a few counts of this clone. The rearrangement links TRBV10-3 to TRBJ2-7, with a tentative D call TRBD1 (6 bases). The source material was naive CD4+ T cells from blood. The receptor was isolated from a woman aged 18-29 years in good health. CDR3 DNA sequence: TGTGCCATCAGTGACCCGACAGGAAGCTCCTACGAGCAGTACTTC. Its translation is CAISDPTGSSYEQYF.